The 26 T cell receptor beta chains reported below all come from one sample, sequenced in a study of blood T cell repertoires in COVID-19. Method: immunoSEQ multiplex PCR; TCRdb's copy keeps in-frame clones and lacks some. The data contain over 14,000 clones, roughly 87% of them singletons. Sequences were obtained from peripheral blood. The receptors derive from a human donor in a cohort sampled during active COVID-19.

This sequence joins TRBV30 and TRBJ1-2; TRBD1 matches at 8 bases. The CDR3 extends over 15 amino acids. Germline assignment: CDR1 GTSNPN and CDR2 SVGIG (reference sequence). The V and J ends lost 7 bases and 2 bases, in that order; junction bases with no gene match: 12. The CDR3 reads CAYTTGAPGNYGYTF. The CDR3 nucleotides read TGTGCCTATACGACAGGGGCCCCAGGGAACTATGGCTACACCTTC.

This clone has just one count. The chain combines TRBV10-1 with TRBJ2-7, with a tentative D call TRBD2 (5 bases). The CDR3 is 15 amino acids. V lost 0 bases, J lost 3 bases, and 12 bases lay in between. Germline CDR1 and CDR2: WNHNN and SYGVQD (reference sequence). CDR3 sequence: CASSESSGVGYEQYF. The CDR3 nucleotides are TGCGCCAGCAGTGAGTCCTCCGGGGTCGGCTACGAGCAGTACTTC.

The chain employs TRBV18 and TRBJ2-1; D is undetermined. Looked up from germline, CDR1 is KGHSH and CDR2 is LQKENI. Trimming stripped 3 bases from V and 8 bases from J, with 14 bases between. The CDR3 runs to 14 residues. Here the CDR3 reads CASSPELSSDEQFF. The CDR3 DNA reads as TGTGCCAGCTCACCGGAGTTGAGCTCCGATGAGCAGTTCTTC.

In nucleotides, the CDR3 is TGCGCCAGCAGCTTGGAGTCCCCCCGGAGCACAGATACGCAGTATTTT. As protein: CASSLESPRSTDTQYF. This chain connects TRBV5-1 to TRBJ2-3; unclear D gene. CDR1 is SGHRS, CDR2 YFSETQ, per germline. Trimming took 0 bases from V and 0 from J, leaving 11 bases between them. This CDR3 spans 16 amino acids.

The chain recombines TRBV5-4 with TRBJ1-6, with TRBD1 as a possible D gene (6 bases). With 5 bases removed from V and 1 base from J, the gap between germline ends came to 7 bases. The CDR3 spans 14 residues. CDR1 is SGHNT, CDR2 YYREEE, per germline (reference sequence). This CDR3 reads CASRQGSYNSPLHF. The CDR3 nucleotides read TGTGCCAGCAGACAGGGATCCTATAATTCACCCCTCCACTTT.

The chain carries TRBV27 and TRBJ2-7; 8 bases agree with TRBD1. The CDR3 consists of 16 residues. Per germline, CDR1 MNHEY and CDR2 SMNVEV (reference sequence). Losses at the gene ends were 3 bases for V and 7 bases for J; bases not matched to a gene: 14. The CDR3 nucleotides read TGTGCCAGCAGTTTCAAGCCCCCGACAGGGGAATATGAGCAGTACTTC. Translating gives CASSFKPPTGEYEQYF.

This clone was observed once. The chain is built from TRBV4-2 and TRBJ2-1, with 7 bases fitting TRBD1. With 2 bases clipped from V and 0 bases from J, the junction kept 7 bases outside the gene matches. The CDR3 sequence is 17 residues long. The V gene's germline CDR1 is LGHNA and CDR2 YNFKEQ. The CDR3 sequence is CASSQTETGSSYNEQFF. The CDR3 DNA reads TGTGCCAGCAGCCAAACGGAGACAGGGAGCTCCTACAATGAGCAGTTCTTC.

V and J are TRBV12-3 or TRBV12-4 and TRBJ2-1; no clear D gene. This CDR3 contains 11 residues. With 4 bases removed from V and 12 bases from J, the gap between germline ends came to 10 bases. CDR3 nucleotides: TGTGCCAGCAGTTCTCCACCCGGGCAGTTCTTC. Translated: CASSSPPGQFF.

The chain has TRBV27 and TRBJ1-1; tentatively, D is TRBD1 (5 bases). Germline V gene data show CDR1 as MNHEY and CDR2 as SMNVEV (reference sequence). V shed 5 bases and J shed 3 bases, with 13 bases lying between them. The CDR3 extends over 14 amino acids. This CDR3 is CASSISGWDTEAFF. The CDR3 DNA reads TGTGCCAGCAGTATCTCAGGGTGGGACACTGAAGCTTTCTTT.

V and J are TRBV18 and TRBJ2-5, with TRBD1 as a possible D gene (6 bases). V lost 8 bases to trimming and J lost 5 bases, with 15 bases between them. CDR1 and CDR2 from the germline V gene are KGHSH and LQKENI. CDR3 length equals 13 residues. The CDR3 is CASRQAIGETQYF. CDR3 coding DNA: TGTGCCAGCAGACAGGCCATAGGGGAGACCCAGTACTTC.

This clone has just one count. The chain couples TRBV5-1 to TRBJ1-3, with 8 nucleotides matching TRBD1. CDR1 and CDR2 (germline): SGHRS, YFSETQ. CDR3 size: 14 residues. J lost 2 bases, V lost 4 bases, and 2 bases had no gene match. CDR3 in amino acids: CASSPGQAGNTIYF. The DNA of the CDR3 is TGCGCCAGCAGCCCGGGACAGGCTGGAAACACCATATATTTT.

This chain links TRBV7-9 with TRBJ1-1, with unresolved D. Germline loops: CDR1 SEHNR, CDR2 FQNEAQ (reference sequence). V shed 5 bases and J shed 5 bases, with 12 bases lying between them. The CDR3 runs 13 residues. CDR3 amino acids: CASSLRQMTEAFF. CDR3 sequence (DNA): TGTGCCAGCAGCCTCAGGCAGATGACTGAAGCTTTCTTT.

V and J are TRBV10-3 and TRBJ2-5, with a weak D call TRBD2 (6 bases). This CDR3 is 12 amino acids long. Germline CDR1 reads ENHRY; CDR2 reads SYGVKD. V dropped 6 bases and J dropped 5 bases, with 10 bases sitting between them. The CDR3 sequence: CAISGRGETQYF. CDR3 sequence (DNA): TGTGCCATCAGCGGCCGGGGGGAGACCCAGTACTTC.

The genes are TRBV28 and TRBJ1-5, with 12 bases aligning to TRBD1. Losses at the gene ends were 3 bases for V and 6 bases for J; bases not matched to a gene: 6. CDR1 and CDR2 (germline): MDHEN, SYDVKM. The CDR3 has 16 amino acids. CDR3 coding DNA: TGTGCCAGCAGTTTCAGGGGACAGGGGGCTTGTCAGCCCCAGCATTTT. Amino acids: CASSFRGQGACQPQHF. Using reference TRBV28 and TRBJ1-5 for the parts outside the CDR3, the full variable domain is DVKVTQSSRYLVKRTGEKVFLECVQDMDHENMFWYRQDPGLGLRLIYFSYDVKMKEKGDIPEGYSVSREKKERFSLILESASTNQTSMYLCASSFRGQGACQPQHFGDGTRLSIL.

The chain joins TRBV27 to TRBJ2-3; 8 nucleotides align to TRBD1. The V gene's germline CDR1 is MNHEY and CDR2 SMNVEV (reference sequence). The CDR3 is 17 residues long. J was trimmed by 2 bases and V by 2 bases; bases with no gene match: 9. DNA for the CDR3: TGTGCCAGCAGTTTAGGGACAGGTGGTGGATACACAGATACGCAGTATTTT. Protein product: CASSLGTGGGYTDTQYF.

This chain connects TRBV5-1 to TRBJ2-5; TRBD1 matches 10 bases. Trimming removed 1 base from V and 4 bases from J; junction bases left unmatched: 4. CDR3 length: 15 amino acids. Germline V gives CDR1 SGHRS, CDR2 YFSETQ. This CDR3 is CASSLWDRGGETQYF. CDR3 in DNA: TGCGCCAGCAGCTTGTGGGACAGGGGAGGAGAGACCCAGTACTTC.

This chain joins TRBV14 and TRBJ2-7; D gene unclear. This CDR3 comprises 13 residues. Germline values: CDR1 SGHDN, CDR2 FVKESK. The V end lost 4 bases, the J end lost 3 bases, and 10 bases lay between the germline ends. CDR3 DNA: TGTGCCAGCAGCCGGGCCATTATCTACGAGCAGTACTTC. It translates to CASSRAIIYEQYF.

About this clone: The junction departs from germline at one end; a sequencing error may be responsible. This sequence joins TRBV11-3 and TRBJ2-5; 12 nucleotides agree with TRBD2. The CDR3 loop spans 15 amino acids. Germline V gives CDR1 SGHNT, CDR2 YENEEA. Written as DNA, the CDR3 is TGTGCCAGCAGTTTAGGACTAGCGGGGCAAGAGACCCAGTACTTC. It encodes CASSLGLAGQETQYF.

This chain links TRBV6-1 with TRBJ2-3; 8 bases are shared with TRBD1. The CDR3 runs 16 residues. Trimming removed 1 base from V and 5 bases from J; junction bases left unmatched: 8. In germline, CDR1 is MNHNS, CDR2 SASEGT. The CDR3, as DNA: TGTGCCAGCAGTGAAGTTCCCCAGGGGGCGGGAGATACGCAGTATTTT. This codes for CASSEVPQGAGDTQYF.

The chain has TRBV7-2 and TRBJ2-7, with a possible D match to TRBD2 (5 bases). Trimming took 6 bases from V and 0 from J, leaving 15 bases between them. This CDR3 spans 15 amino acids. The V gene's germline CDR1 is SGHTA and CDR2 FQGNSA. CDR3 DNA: TGTGCCAGCAGTCCAATGACGGGGAGCTCCTACGAGCAGTACTTC. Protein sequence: CASSPMTGSSYEQYF.

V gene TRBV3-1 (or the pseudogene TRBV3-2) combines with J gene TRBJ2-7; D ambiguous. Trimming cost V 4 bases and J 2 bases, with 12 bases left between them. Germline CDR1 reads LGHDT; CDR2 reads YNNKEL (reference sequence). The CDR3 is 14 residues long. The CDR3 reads CASSPLTQTYEQYF. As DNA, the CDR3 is TGTGCCAGCAGCCCCTTGACACAAACCTACGAGCAGTACTTC.

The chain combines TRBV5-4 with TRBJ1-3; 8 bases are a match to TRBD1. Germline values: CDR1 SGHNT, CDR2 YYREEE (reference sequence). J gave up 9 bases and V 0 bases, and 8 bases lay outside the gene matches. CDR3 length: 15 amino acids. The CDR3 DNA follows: TGTGCCAGCAGCTTGGACGGGACAGGCCAGGGCACCATATATTTT. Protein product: CASSLDGTGQGTIYF.

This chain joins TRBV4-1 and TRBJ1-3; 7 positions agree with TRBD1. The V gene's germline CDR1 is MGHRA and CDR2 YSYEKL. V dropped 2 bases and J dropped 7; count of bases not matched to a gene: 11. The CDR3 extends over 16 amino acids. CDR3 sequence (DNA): TGCGCCAGCAGCCAATCCTCTCAGGGGGTACGGAACACCATATATTTT. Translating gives CASSQSSQGVRNTIYF.

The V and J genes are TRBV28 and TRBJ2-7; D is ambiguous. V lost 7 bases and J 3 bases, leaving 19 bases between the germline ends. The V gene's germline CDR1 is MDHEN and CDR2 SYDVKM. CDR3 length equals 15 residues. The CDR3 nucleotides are TGTGCCAGCACCGGAGCCGATAAAAATCTCTACGAGCAGTACTTC. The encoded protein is CASTGADKNLYEQYF.

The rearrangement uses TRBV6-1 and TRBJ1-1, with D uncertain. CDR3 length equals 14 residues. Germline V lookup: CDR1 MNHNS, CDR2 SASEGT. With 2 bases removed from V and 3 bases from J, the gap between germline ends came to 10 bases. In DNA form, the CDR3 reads TGTGCCAGCAGTGAAAGGCGGTGGGACACTGAAGCTTTCTTT. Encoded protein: CASSERRWDTEAFF.

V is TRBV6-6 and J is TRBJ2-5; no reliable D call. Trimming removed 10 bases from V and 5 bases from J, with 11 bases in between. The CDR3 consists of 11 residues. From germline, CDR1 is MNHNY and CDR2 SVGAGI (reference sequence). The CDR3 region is CATLRWETQYF. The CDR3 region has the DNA TGTGCCACCCTGAGGTGGGAGACCCAGTACTTC.